This TCR beta chain derives from a study of blood T cell repertoires in COVID-19. For the study at large: Sites across the United States, Italy and Spain contributed samples from acute and convalescent COVID-19.

As originally analysed: Nucleated cell number was recorded as an estimate derived from reference gene primer amplification. Data came from immunoSEQ multiplex PCR; TCRdb stores just in-frame clones and leaves some out. Clone size and the V and J calls come from that table; the DNA yielded D and trimming. The table lists about 160,000 clones, roughly 89% of them singletons. The CDR3 sequence is 14 residues long. Germline values: CDR1 MNHNY, CDR2 SVGAGI (reference sequence). V lost 4 bases, J lost 0 bases, and 10 bases lay in between. The V gene is TRBV6-6, the J gene TRBJ2-7; the D gene is possibly TRBD1 (5 bases). Input material: peripheral blood. The receptor was derived from a woman between 65 and 79 years old with COVID-19, enrolled during active disease. CDR3 nucleotides: TGTGCCAGCAGTTGGGGCGCTGACTCCTACGAGCAGTACTTC. Its translation is CASSWGADSYEQYF.